The present T cell receptor beta chain was sequenced within a study of blood T cell repertoires in COVID-19. Method: immunoSEQ multiplex PCR; TCRdb's copy keeps in-frame clones and lacks some. The sample consists of nearly 250,000 clones, about 90% of them appearing once. Enrollees, about 18 to 95 years old, lived in approximately 24 US areas. The CDR3 extends over 13 amino acids. V lost 8 bases and J lost 5, with 15 bases in between. Per the germline V gene, CDR1 is PRHDT and CDR2 is FYEKMQ (reference sequence). The sequence came from a man aged 50-60 years who had been exposed to COVID-19. Sequenced sample: PBMCs or T cells enriched from blood (not recorded which). V gene TRBV13 combines with J gene TRBJ1-1; D is unresolved. CDR3 sequence reads: CASLTPSKTEAFF. The CDR3 nucleotides read TGTGCCAGCCTGACACCTTCGAAAACTGAAGCTTTCTTT. The complete variable domain, with remaining parts taken from reference TRBV13 and TRBJ1-1, reads AAGVIQSPRHLIKEKRETATLKCYPIPRHDTVYWYQQGPGQDPQFLISFYEKMQSDKGSIPDRFSAQQFSDYHSELNMSSLELGDSALYFCASLTPSKTEAFFGQGTRLTVV.